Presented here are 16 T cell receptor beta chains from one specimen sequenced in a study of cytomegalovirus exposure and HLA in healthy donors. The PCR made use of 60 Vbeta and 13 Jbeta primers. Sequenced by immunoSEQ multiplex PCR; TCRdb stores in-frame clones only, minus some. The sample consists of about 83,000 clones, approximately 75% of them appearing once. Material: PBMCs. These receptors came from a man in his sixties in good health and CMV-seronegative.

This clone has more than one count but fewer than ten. CDR3 in amino acids: CASSYQGSGANVLTF. DNA for the CDR3: TGTGCCAGCAGTTACCAGGGCTCCGGGGCCAACGTCCTGACTTTC. The V gene is TRBV6-5, the J gene TRBJ2-6, with D tentatively TRBD1 (5 bases). Germline V gives CDR1 MNHEY, CDR2 SVGAGI. The CDR3 length is 15 residues. Trimming shortened V by 2 bases and J by 4 bases, and 9 bases separated the two germline ends.

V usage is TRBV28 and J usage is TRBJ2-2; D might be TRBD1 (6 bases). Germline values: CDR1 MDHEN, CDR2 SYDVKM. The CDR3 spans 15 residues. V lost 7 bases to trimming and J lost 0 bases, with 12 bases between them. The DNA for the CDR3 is TGTGCCAGCATACAGGGATCCGCGAACACCGGGGAGCTGTTTTTT. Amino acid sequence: CASIQGSANTGELFF.

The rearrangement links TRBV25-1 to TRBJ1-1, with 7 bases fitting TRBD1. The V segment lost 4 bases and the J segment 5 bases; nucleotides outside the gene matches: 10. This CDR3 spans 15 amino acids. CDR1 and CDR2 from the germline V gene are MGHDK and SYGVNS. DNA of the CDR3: TGTGCCAGCAGTGGACAGGGCCCCGCGGGGACTGAAGCTTTCTTT. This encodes CASSGQGPAGTEAFF.

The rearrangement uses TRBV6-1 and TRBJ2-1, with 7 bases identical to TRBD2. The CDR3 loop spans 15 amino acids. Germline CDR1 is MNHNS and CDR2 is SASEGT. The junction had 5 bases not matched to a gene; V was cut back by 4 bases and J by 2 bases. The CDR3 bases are TGTGCCAGCAGTGGTCCAGCGGGGCCCTACAATGAGCAGTTCTTC. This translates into CASSGPAGPYNEQFF.

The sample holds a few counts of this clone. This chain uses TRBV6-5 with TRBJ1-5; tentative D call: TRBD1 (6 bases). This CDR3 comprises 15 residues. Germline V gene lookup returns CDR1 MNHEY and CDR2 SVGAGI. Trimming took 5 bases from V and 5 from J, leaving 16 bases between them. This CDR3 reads CASSPAGEGYQPQHF. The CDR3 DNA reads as TGTGCCAGCAGTCCAGCAGGGGAGGGATATCAGCCCCAGCATTTT.

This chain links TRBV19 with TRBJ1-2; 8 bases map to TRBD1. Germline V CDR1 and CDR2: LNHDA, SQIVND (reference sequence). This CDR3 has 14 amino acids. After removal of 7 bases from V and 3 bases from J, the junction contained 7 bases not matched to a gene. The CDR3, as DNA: TGTGCCAGTACCATTCACAGGGGGGACTATGGCTACACCTTC. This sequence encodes CASTIHRGDYGYTF.

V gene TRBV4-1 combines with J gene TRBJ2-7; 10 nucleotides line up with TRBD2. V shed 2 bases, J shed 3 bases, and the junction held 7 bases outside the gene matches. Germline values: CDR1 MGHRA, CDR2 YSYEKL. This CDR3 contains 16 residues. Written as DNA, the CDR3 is TGCGCCAGCAGCCAAATTGGGTTAGCGGGGGGCTACGAGCAGTACTTC. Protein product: CASSQIGLAGGYEQYF.

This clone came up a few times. The chain's CDR3 is CASSLLGVQETQYF. DNA of the CDR3: TGTGCCAGCAGCTTGTTAGGGGTCCAAGAGACCCAGTACTTC. This rearrangement joins TRBV7-9 to TRBJ2-5, with D tentatively TRBD1 (5 bases). The V gene lost 3 bases and the J gene lost 1 base, with 9 bases spanning the gap. This CDR3 is built from 14 residues. Germline CDR1 is SEHNR and CDR2 is FQNEAQ (reference sequence).

The CDR3 bases are TGTGCCAGCAGCGTAGCTGGGGAGGGGGGCGGTGAGCAGTTCTTC. Its protein product is CASSVAGEGGGEQFF. The rearrangement joins TRBV9 to TRBJ2-1; tentatively, D is TRBD2 (7 bases). Trimming removed 0 bases at V and 9 bases at J, with 16 bases between. CDR3 length equals 15 residues. The V gene's germline CDR1 is SGDLS and CDR2 YYNGEE.

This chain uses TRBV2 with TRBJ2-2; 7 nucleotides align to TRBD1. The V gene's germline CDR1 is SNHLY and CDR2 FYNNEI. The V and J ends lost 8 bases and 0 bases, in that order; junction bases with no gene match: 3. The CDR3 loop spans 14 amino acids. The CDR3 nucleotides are TGTGCCAGCTACGGGACAGCGAACACCGGGGAGCTGTTTTTT. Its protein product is CASYGTANTGELFF.

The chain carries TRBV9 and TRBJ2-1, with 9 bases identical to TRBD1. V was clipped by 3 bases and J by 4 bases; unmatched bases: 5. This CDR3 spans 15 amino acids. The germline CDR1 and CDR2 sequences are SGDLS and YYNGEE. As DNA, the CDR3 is TGTGCCAGCAGCGGACGGGACAGGGAATACAATGAGCAGTTCTTC. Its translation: CASSGRDREYNEQFF.

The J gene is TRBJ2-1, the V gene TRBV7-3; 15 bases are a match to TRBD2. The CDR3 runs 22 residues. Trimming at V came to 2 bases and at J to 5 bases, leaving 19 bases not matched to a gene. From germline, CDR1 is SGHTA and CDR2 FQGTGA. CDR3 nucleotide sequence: TGTGCCAGCAGCTTAGCCCCTCGGACTAGCGGGGGGGCAGAGGCCCCCCACAATGAGCAGTTCTTC. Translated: CASSLAPRTSGGAEAPHNEQFF.

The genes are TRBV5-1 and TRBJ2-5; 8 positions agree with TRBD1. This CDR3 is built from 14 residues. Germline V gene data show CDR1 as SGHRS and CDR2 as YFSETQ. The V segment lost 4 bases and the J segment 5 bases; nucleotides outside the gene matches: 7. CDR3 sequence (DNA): TGCGCCAGCAGCGCGACAGGGGCAGGTGAGACCCAGTACTTC. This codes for CASSATGAGETQYF. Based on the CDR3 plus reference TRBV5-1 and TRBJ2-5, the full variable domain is KAGVTQTPRYLIKTRGQQVTLSCSPISGHRSVSWYQQTPGQGLQFLFEYFSETQRNKGNFPGRFSGRQFSNSRSEMNVSTLELGDSALYLCASSATGAGETQYFGPGTRLLVL.

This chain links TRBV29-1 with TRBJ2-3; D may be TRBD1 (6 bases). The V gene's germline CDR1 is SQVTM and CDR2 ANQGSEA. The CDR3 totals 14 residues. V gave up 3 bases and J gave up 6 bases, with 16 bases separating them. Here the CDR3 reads CSVEVGLRGDTQYF. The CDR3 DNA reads TGCAGCGTTGAGGTCGGACTGAGGGGGGATACGCAGTATTTT.

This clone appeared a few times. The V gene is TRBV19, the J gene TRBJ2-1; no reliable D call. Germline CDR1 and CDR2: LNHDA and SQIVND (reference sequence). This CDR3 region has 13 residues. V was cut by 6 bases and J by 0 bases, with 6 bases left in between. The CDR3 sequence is CASSTDSYNEQFF. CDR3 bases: TGTGCCAGTAGCACAGACTCCTACAATGAGCAGTTCTTC. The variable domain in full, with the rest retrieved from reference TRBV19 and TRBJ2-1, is DGGITQSPKYLFRKEGQNVTLSCEQNLNHDAMYWYRQDPGQGLRLIYYSQIVNDFQKGDIAEGYSVSREKKESFPLTVTSAQKNPTAFYLCASSTDSYNEQFFGPGTRLTVL.

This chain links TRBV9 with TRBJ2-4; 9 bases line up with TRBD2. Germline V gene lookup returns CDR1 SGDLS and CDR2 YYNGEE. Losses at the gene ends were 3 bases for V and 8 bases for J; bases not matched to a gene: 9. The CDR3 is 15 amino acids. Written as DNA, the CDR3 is TGTGCCAGCAGCGCGACCGGGACTAGCTCGTACATTCAGTACTTC. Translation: CASSATGTSSYIQYF.